The clone carrying this T cell receptor (beta chain) was seen many times. What it binds is not known. Germline CDR1 is DFQATT and CDR2 is SNEGSKA (reference sequence). J lost 1 base, V lost 3 bases, and 9 bases had no gene match. The CDR3 sequence is 18 residues long. The sample comes from a study of T cells in Graves' hyperthyroidism and ophthalmopathy. General study results and limits: Blood also contained most expanded thyroid clonotypes above 0.001.

The source material, RNA transcripts, was used to amplify TCR beta CDR3 regions. The HTBI primer set drove a first-round RT-PCR of the TCR CDR3. TCRdb processed the multiplex PCR reads anew with MiXCR; each CDR3 protein has one entry. Counted here are about 300,000 distinct CDR3 sequences, approximately 12% occurring once; the ten biggest clones make up almost 8%. The TCR originated in a woman under 40 with Graves' hyperthyroidism that later progressed to Graves' ophthalmopathy. Sequencing was done on a sample of blood. V and J are TRBV20-1 and TRBJ2-3, with 14 bases matching TRBD2. The CDR3 coding sequence is TGCAGTGCTAGTTCACTGGGACTAGCGGGAGTGGGCACAGATACGCAGTATTTT. Translated, it gives CSASSLGLAGVGTDTQYF.